The 22 T cell receptor beta chains given below trace back to one sample, sequenced in a study of blood T cell repertoires in COVID-19. Measured with immunoSEQ multiplex PCR; TCRdb has only the in-frame clones, and not every one. The sample lists over 200,000 clones; about 90% were seen once. Sequenced sample: peripheral blood. These receptors were taken from a man aged 35 to 55 with active or convalescent COVID-19.

The chain carries TRBV29-1 and TRBJ2-3; unclear D gene. This CDR3 region has 10 residues. Germline lookup yields CDR1 SQVTM and CDR2 ANQGSEA. The V end lost 4 bases, the J end lost 6 bases, and 5 bases lay between the germline ends. As DNA, the CDR3 is TGCAGCGTTGCGAGCGATACGCAGTATTTT. This encodes CSVASDTQYF.

The rearrangement links TRBV10-2 to TRBJ1-4, with D unresolved. Germline V CDR1 and CDR2: WSHSY, SAAADI. CDR3 length equals 14 residues. The ends were cut back, 7 bases at V and 2 bases at J, with 11 bases in the middle. The CDR3 loop reads CASTPSATNEKLFF. The CDR3 DNA is TGCGCCAGCACCCCTTCTGCGACTAATGAAAAACTGTTTTTT.

The chain recombines TRBV6-6 with TRBJ1-4; D is perhaps TRBD1 (5 bases). V was cut by 2 bases and J by 7 bases, with 17 bases left in between. CDR1 and CDR2 from the germline V gene are MNHNY and SVGAGI (reference sequence). This CDR3 comprises 16 residues. The CDR3 here is CASSYGQGIVGEKLFF. CDR3 bases: TGTGCCAGCAGTTACGGGCAGGGCATCGTTGGTGAAAAACTGTTTTTT.

This chain connects TRBV6-1 to TRBJ1-2, with D perhaps matching TRBD1 (5 bases). The CDR3 contains 14 residues. V lost 1 base to trimming and J lost 7 bases, with 13 bases between them. The germline CDR1 and CDR2 sequences are MNHNS and SASEGT. CDR3 sequence reads: CASSEGSGMFGYTF. CDR3 nucleotides: TGTGCCAGCAGTGAAGGCTCAGGGATGTTTGGCTACACCTTC.

The rearrangement links TRBV5-5 to TRBJ1-1, with 9 bases aligning to TRBD1. The CDR3 has 16 amino acids. The V gene end was trimmed by 4 bases and the J gene end by 5 bases; junction bases not matched to a gene: 12. Germline lookup yields CDR1 SGHKS and CDR2 YYEKEE (reference sequence). Here the CDR3 reads CASSLPTGGIGTEAFF. CDR3 DNA: TGTGCCAGCAGCCTACCGACAGGGGGGATAGGAACTGAAGCTTTCTTT.

The chain uses TRBV2 and TRBJ1-5; D is unclear. The V gene's germline CDR1 is SNHLY and CDR2 FYNNEI. The CDR3 covers 15 residues. V was clipped by 2 bases and J by 1 base, with 9 bases between them. CDR3 sequence (DNA): TGTGCCAGCAGTGAAATACTAGGGAGCAATCAGCCCCAGCATTTT. It encodes CASSEILGSNQPQHF. Full variable domain (outside the CDR3, taken from reference TRBV2 and TRBJ1-5): EPEVTQTPSHQVTQMGQEVILRCVPISNHLYFYWYRQILGQKVEFLVSFYNNEISEKSEIFDDQFSVERPDGSNFTLKIRSTKLEDSAMYFCASSEILGSNQPQHFGDGTRLSIL.

The chain is built from TRBV11-2 and TRBJ2-1; TRBD2 agrees at 9 bases. Per germline, CDR1 SGHAT and CDR2 FQNNGV. The CDR3 sequence is 15 residues long. V trimming: 3 bases; J trimming: 5 bases; junction bases outside the gene matches: 5. The CDR3: CASSFLAGVNNEQFF. The CDR3 DNA is TGTGCCAGCAGCTTCTTAGCGGGGGTCAACAATGAGCAGTTCTTC.

The chain carries TRBV24-1 and TRBJ1-5, with 9 bases lining up with TRBD1. There are 16 residues in the CDR3. Germline CDR1 reads KGHDR; CDR2 reads SFDVKD. Trimming cost V 5 bases and J 4 bases; bases outside gene matches: 8. The CDR3 sequence: CATSGEQGAQNQPQHF. DNA for the CDR3: TGTGCCACCAGTGGCGAACAGGGGGCCCAAAATCAGCCCCAGCATTTT.

This chain uses TRBV5-4 with TRBJ2-1, with 7 nucleotides matching TRBD2. Germline V gene lookup returns CDR1 SGHNT and CDR2 YYREEE (reference sequence). The CDR3 covers 15 residues. V shed 5 bases and J 6 bases; nucleotides not matched to a gene: 11. The CDR3 nucleotides are TGTGCCAGCAGACCCCGACTAGCTCAAGGCAATGAGCAGTTCTTC. Protein sequence: CASRPRLAQGNEQFF.

V gene TRBV19 combines with J gene TRBJ2-6; 10 bases line up with TRBD1. V lost 6 bases, J lost 4 bases, and 9 bases stayed unmatched. The CDR3 length is 17 residues. CDR1 is LNHDA, CDR2 SQIVND, per germline (reference sequence). The CDR3 spells CASSPGQGFSGANVLTF. The CDR3 DNA follows: TGTGCCAGTAGCCCGGGACAGGGGTTCTCCGGGGCCAACGTCCTGACTTTC. Drawing the rest from reference TRBV19 and TRBJ2-6, the complete variable domain is DGGITQSPKYLFRKEGQNVTLSCEQNLNHDAMYWYRQDPGQGLRLIYYSQIVNDFQKGDIAEGYSVSREKKESFPLTVTSAQKNPTAFYLCASSPGQGFSGANVLTFGAGSRLTVL.

V and J are TRBV5-1 and TRBJ2-3, with D maybe TRBD1 (5 bases). V lost 3 bases and J 2 bases, leaving 10 bases between the germline ends. From germline, CDR1 is SGHRS and CDR2 YFSETQ. This CDR3 is 14 amino acids long. The CDR3 coding sequence is TGCGCCAGCAGCTGGACAATAGACACAGATACGCAGTATTTT. Its protein product is CASSWTIDTDTQYF. The full variable domain, its missing parts supplied by reference TRBV5-1 and TRBJ2-3, is KAGVTQTPRYLIKTRGQQVTLSCSPISGHRSVSWYQQTPGQGLQFLFEYFSETQRNKGNFPGRFSGRQFSNSRSEMNVSTLELGDSALYLCASSWTIDTDTQYFGPGTRLTVL.

This clone was found a few times. In DNA, the CDR3 is TGTGCCAGCAGCCAAGATTCTGTGTGGAGGATGGTCGGGGGAGATGGCTACACCTTC. This translates into CASSQDSVWRMVGGDGYTF. The chain joins TRBV4-2 to TRBJ1-2, with a possible D match to TRBD1 (5 bases). CDR3 size: 19 residues. The V end was cut by 0 bases, the J end by 6 bases, with 26 bases between. Germline-derived CDR1 and CDR2 are LGHNA and YNFKEQ.

This clone appeared once. The chain joins TRBV7-2 to TRBJ1-1, with D tentatively TRBD1 (6 bases). Trimming left V 3 bases short and J 0 bases short, with 14 bases between. Germline values: CDR1 SGHTA, CDR2 FQGNSA. This CDR3 is 16 amino acids long. CDR3 DNA: TGTGCCAGCAGCTTCAGGGGTCCATGGGTGAACACTGAAGCTTTCTTT. Translating gives CASSFRGPWVNTEAFF. The whole variable domain, remainder taken from reference TRBV7-2 and TRBJ1-1, is GAGVSQSPSNKVTEKGKDVELRCDPISGHTALYWYRQSLGQGLEFLIYFQGNSAPDKSGLPSDRFSAERTGGSVSTLTIQRTQQEDSAVYLCASSFRGPWVNTEAFFGQGTRLTVV.

The chain links TRBV2 to TRBJ2-3, with 12 positions matching TRBD1. Germline CDR1 and CDR2: SNHLY and FYNNEI. CDR3 length: 13 residues. V lost 6 bases, J lost 7 bases, and 2 bases stayed unmatched. In nucleotides, the CDR3 is TGTGCCAGCAGGGGACAGGGGGCAAATACGCAGTATTTT. Protein sequence: CASRGQGANTQYF.

Worth noting for this clone: Other DNA sequences of this sample code for an identical CDR3. The rearrangement links TRBV27 to TRBJ2-7, with unresolved D. The CDR3 is 13 amino acids. Germline CDR1 MNHEY, CDR2 SMNVEV (reference sequence). V lost 3 bases to trimming and J lost 0 bases, with 6 bases between them. CDR3 residues: CASSFLSSYEQYF. The CDR3 nucleotides read TGTGCCAGCAGTTTCTTGAGCTCCTACGAGCAGTACTTC.

This clone was picked up one time. This sequence joins TRBV19 and TRBJ1-2; D unclear. The CDR3 extends over 14 amino acids. The germline V gene has CDR1 LNHDA and CDR2 SQIVND (reference sequence). The V and J ends lost 8 bases and 0 bases respectively, with 13 bases between them. CDR3 nucleotides: TGTGCCAGTTCCCCCTCCACATCTAACTATGGCTACACCTTC. This gives the protein CASSPSTSNYGYTF.

The CDR3, as DNA: TGTGCCAGCAGCAGACGACAGGTAGTCTACGAGCAGTACTTC. The encoded protein is CASSRRQVVYEQYF. The genes are TRBV11-2 and TRBJ2-7; D might be TRBD1 (6 bases). Trimming removed 5 bases at V and 3 bases at J, with 14 bases between. CDR1 is SGHAT and CDR2 is FQNNGV in the germline V gene. This CDR3 has 14 residues.

The chain has TRBV7-9 and TRBJ1-5; the D is unclear. Looked up from germline, CDR1 is SEHNR and CDR2 is FQNEAQ (reference sequence). With 1 base removed from V and 0 bases from J, the gap between germline ends came to 7 bases. This CDR3 has 15 residues. CDR3 DNA: TGTGCCAGCAGCTTAGGCCAGGTTAGCAATCAGCCCCAGCATTTT. Encoded protein: CASSLGQVSNQPQHF. The whole variable domain, remainder taken from reference TRBV7-9 and TRBJ1-5, is DTGVSQNPRHKITKRGQNVTFRCDPISEHNRLYWYRQTLGQGPEFLTYFQNEAQLEKSRLLSDRFSAERPKGSFSTLEIQRTEQGDSAMYLCASSLGQVSNQPQHFGDGTRLSIL.

The chain links TRBV12-5 to TRBJ2-1; 7 bases match TRBD2. In germline, CDR1 is LGHNT, CDR2 FRNRAP. The CDR3 totals 13 residues. V lost 5 bases, J lost 12 bases, and 10 bases stayed unmatched. CDR3 DNA sequence: TGTGCTAGTGGTCCGGCGGGAGAAGATCGGCAGTTCTTC. Its protein is CASGPAGEDRQFF.

This chain links TRBV2 with TRBJ2-3; 12 bases map to TRBD2. Losses at the gene ends were 6 bases for V and 4 bases for J; bases not matched to a gene: 5. The germline V gene has CDR1 SNHLY and CDR2 FYNNEI. The CDR3 contains 15 residues. CDR3 region: CASRPSGGAPDTQYF. The CDR3 DNA reads TGTGCCAGCAGACCTAGCGGGGGGGCCCCAGATACGCAGTATTTT.

This chain links TRBV6-5 with TRBJ2-5; a weak D match, TRBD2 (5 bases). The length of the CDR3 is 15 residues. Germline CDR1 is MNHEY and CDR2 is SVGAGI. V dropped 6 bases and J dropped 2 bases, with 16 bases sitting between them. CDR3 sequence reads: CASRRTGFEQETQYF. The CDR3 DNA reads TGTGCCAGCAGACGGACTGGATTCGAACAAGAGACCCAGTACTTC.

J is TRBJ2-5 and V is TRBV5-8, with TRBD2 matching over 8 bases. Germline trimming cut 4 bases from V and 3 bases from J; bases unmatched to any gene: 8. CDR3 length: 15 residues. The V gene's germline CDR1 is SGHTS and CDR2 YDEGEE. This CDR3 is CASSPGGLKEETQYF. The CDR3 DNA reads as TGTGCCAGCAGCCCGGGGGGGTTAAAGGAAGAGACCCAGTACTTC.